This T cell receptor (beta chain) was identified during a study of blood T cell repertoires in COVID-19 (dated by TCRdb to the early 2020s). In terms of the full investigation: Samples from collaborators originated in the United States, Italy and Spain and spanned both the acute and convalescent phases of COVID-19. The prospective study material was composed of cDNA or gDNA derived from T cells, B-cell-depleted T cells, or PBMCs. Deeply sampled blood TCRbeta repertoires from subjects exposed to, actively infected with, or recovered from COVID-19 were included in the dataset. The repertoires were made available in a free public database intended to serve as a resource for research on the immune response to SARS-CoV-2. Samples came from the ongoing ImmuneRACE study (first 160 participants) plus 1,254 subjects from 6 global collaborators. Nearly every sample came with metadata listing a de-identified subject ID, COVID-19 status, age in years and sex. Where available, HLA class I and class II types were obtained from metadata supplied by the sample provider rather than from assay-based typing. What the research found in general, with its limitations: The amount of clinical and demographic metadata varied by source and participant and was provided uncurated.

This clone turned up a few times. The antigen this receptor binds is unknown. Per-base quality was not reported, and no clone a single base away is much larger than it. TCRbeta CDR3 regions were amplified from genomic DNA using the immunoSEQ Assay, a bias-controlled multiplex PCR. Concerning the study's data processing: The number of nucleated cells in each sample was estimated by amplification of reference gene primers within the assay. To quantify the absolute abundance of each unique TCRbeta CDR3 rearrangement, sequence reads were collapsed and filtered. Productive Simpson clonality was computed per sample as the square root of Simpson's diversity index over productive rearrangements. The table was pulled from immuneACCESS by TCRdb, which kept in-frame rearrangements only. Such tables lose some clones; where checked, under half of the loss comes from unresolved V genes, and the rest has no known cause. For V, J and clone size, that table is used; D and trimming come from the DNA. This sample holds approximately 180,000 clones; roughly 87% were observed only once. Roughly 1.2% of the sample is taken by the ten largest.

Participants in the prospective study were aged 18 to 89 years, lived in some 24 United States geographic areas, and enrolled through a virtual design. In the prospective study, participants were assigned to cohorts based on the clinical history participants reported in a screening survey and a study questionnaire. Each participant in the prospective study had whole blood, serum and a nasopharyngeal or oropharyngeal swab collected by mobile phlebotomists. Additional blood draws and questionnaires over an approximately 2-month period could optionally be provided by prospective study participants. Prospective study blood samples were shipped either frozen or at room temperature before DNA extraction. The CDR3 sequence holds 15 residues, the cysteine and phenylalanine included. The DNA shown is the 45-base CDR3, in frame from base 1. The V and J ends are trimmed by 4 bases and 2 bases, leaving 15 bases between them. CDR1 and CDR2, per the germline V gene (reference sequence), are SEHNR and FQNEAQ.

The clonotype originates from a human donor with acute COVID-19. The donor label of this sample is uncertain. The sequence is built from TRBV7-9 and TRBJ2-7; the D segment could be TRBD1, given 6 matching bases. The sequencing input was PBMCs or T cells enriched from blood (not recorded which). The DNA sequence is TGTGCCAGCAGCTCTACTAACAGGGACCCCTACGAGCAGTACTTC. Translated, this gives CASSSTNRDPYEQYF.